This TCR beta chain was captured by sequencing in a study of T cells in Graves' hyperthyroidism and ophthalmopathy. Study as a whole: The authors collected peripheral blood at initial diagnosis, before any treatment.

The CDR3 runs 15 residues. V was pared by 7 bases and J by 0 bases, with 12 bases between. Germline V gene lookup returns CDR1 MDHEN and CDR2 SYDVKM. Findings and limits, study-wide: Within blood appeared most thyroid clonotypes that had expanded above 0.001. Model output signaled ophthalmopathy a median roughly six months ahead of onset.

This clonotype was seen at least ten times. Its antigen is not identified. RNA transcripts served as the template for amplifying TCR beta CDR3 regions. The study used the HTBI primer set for a first-round RT-PCR of the TCR CDR3. MiXCR was run by TCRdb on the multiplex PCR reads, yielding one entry per CDR3 protein. Of roughly 130,000 distinct CDR3 sequences detected, less than 25% appear once; the ten largest clones hold around two thirds. The sequence came from a woman in her forties or fifties with Graves' hyperthyroidism that later progressed to Graves' ophthalmopathy. This chain joins TRBV28 and TRBJ1-4; D ambiguous. Material: blood. CDR3 DNA sequence: TGTGCCAGCAAGGAAACGGGCCCAACTAATGAAAAACTGTTTTTT. Translation gives CASKETGPTNEKLFF.